The 19 T cell receptor beta chains listed next were all sequenced from one sample in a study of cytomegalovirus exposure and HLA in healthy donors. Researchers ran the PCR with 60 Vbeta and 13 Jbeta primers. Only in-frame clones appear in the TCRdb table, and some are missing; sequencing was by immunoSEQ multiplex PCR. The data contain more than 110,000 clones, around 85% of them singletons. The sequencing sample was made of PBMCs. The receptors were gathered from a female donor in good health and CMV-seronegative.

The chain recombines TRBV29-1 with TRBJ1-2; 7 positions agree with TRBD1. Germline-derived CDR1 and CDR2 are SQVTM and ANQGSEA. The CDR3 is 12 residues long. Germline trimming cut 7 bases from V and 2 bases from J; bases unmatched to any gene: 4. The CDR3 DNA is TGCAGCGCCGGACAGGTCAACTATGGCTACACCTTC. Its translation is CSAGQVNYGYTF.

The genes are TRBV6-5 and TRBJ2-7; 10 bases match TRBD1. V lost 5 bases to trimming and J lost 0 bases; unmatched junction nucleotides: 4. CDR3 size: 15 residues. Germline lookup yields CDR1 MNHEY and CDR2 SVGAGI. The CDR3 sequence: CASSPGQGISYEQYF. CDR3 DNA sequence: TGTGCCAGCAGTCCGGGACAGGGGATCTCCTACGAGCAGTACTTC.

This clone was counted once. The V gene is TRBV29-1, the J gene TRBJ2-7; possible D gene TRBD1, 5 bases. Trimming took 4 bases from V and 1 from J, leaving 8 bases between them. The CDR3 extends over 12 amino acids. The germline V gene encodes CDR1 SQVTM and CDR2 ANQGSEA. The CDR3 loop reads CSVAGASYEQYF. CDR3 bases: TGCAGCGTTGCTGGGGCATCCTACGAGCAGTACTTC.

This chain links TRBV19 with TRBJ1-3; possible D gene TRBD1, 5 bases. V lost 3 bases to trimming and J lost 0 bases, with 15 bases between them. Germline-derived CDR1 and CDR2 are LNHDA and SQIVND (reference sequence). CDR3 length: 17 amino acids. The CDR3 reads CASSIPGRANSGNTIYF. The CDR3 DNA is TGTGCCAGTAGTATTCCCGGCAGGGCCAACTCTGGAAACACCATATATTTT.

The chain combines TRBV5-1 with TRBJ2-7, with a tentative D call TRBD1 (6 bases). V lost 4 bases and J lost 2, with 10 bases in between. The germline gives CDR1 SGHRS, CDR2 YFSETQ. This CDR3 spans 13 amino acids. The CDR3, as DNA: TGCGCCAGCAGCCAAAGGGACACCTACGAGCAGTACTTC. Amino acids: CASSQRDTYEQYF.

In its sample, this clone was seen a few times. V and J are TRBV28 and TRBJ2-7; 9 bases align to TRBD1. The V segment lost 4 bases and the J segment 11 bases; nucleotides outside the gene matches: 21. This CDR3 has 17 residues. Germline lookup yields CDR1 MDHEN and CDR2 SYDVKM. CDR3 sequence reads: CASSSGLRDRASYLEYF. The CDR3 nucleotides are TGTGCCAGCAGTTCGGGCCTCCGGGACAGGGCGTCCTATTTAGAGTACTTC.

This clone occurred once. The chain has TRBV2 and TRBJ2-5; D ambiguous. Germline CDR1 is SNHLY and CDR2 is FYNNEI. V gave up 8 bases and J gave up 3 bases, with 16 bases separating them. CDR3 length: 14 amino acids. Here the CDR3 reads CASSRNALKETQYF. The CDR3, as DNA: TGTGCCAGCTCGAGAAACGCTTTGAAAGAGACCCAGTACTTC.

The rearrangement joins TRBV18 to TRBJ1-1; D unresolved. This CDR3 region has 15 residues. V was cut by 1 base and J by 2 bases, with 11 bases left in between. Germline V gene data show CDR1 as KGHSH and CDR2 as LQKENI. The CDR3 reads CASSPLRQTNTEAFF. In nucleotides, the CDR3 is TGTGCCAGCTCACCACTTCGCCAGACTAACACTGAAGCTTTCTTT. The full variable domain, rest sourced from reference TRBV18 and TRBJ1-1, is NAGVMQNPRHLVRRRGQEARLRCSPMKGHSHVYWYRQLPEEGLKFMVYLQKENIIDESGMPKERFSAEFPKEGPSILRIQQVVRGDSAAYFCASSPLRQTNTEAFFGQGTRLTVV.

The chain employs TRBV5-4 and TRBJ1-5; possibly TRBD1 for D (5 bases). V was pared by 4 bases and J by 7 bases, with 12 bases between. The germline V gene encodes CDR1 SGHNT and CDR2 YYREEE (reference sequence). The CDR3 contains 13 residues. CDR3 sequence: CASSPGTSQPQHF. The DNA of the CDR3 is TGTGCCAGCAGCCCGGGGACTTCCCAGCCCCAGCATTTT.

The chain links TRBV5-1 to TRBJ2-1; D might be TRBD1 (7 bases). CDR3 length: 15 amino acids. Germline V gives CDR1 SGHRS, CDR2 YFSETQ. Trimming cost V 4 bases and J 2 bases, with 13 bases left between them. In nucleotides, the CDR3 is TGCGCCAGCAGCGCTACAGGGGAGGCCTACAATGAGCAGTTCTTC. The encoded protein is CASSATGEAYNEQFF.

The chain recombines TRBV27 with TRBJ1-1; 8 bases match TRBD1. Germline CDR1 reads MNHEY; CDR2 reads SMNVEV (reference sequence). The CDR3 runs 22 residues. J was trimmed by 3 bases and V by 2 bases; bases with no gene match: 26. The CDR3 sequence is CASSLDGRSRETYRGGDTEAFF. As DNA, the CDR3 is TGTGCCAGCAGTTTAGACGGCCGGTCCCGAGAGACTTACAGGGGGGGGGACACTGAAGCTTTCTTT.

The chain couples TRBV6-5 to TRBJ2-7, with D tentatively TRBD1 (5 bases). Germline values: CDR1 MNHEY, CDR2 SVGAGI. The V end lost 6 bases, the J end lost 0 bases, and 15 bases lay between the germline ends. The CDR3 is 15 residues long. CDR3 nucleotide sequence: TGTGCCAGCAGCGAGACAGTCTCCCGCTCCTACGAGCAGTACTTC. As protein: CASSETVSRSYEQYF.

The chain couples TRBV19 to TRBJ2-6; tentative D call: TRBD2 (6 bases). This CDR3 is built from 17 residues. CDR1 and CDR2 (germline): LNHDA, SQIVND (reference sequence). V lost 6 bases and J 0 bases, leaving 15 bases between the germline ends. This CDR3 is CASSPGLPYSGANVLTF. CDR3 nucleotides: TGTGCCAGTAGCCCGGGACTTCCATACTCTGGGGCCAACGTCCTGACTTTC.

Comments on this clone: In the same sample, other DNA sequences code for this CDR3. CDR3: CASSYSRTGGQPQHF. Here the CDR3 DNA reads TGTGCCAGCAGTTACTCGAGGACAGGGGGTCAGCCCCAGCATTTT. The chain has TRBV6-5 and TRBJ1-5, with 10 bases lining up with TRBD1. CDR1 is MNHEY and CDR2 is SVGAGI in the germline V gene. CDR3 size: 15 residues. V lost 0 bases and J lost 6; bases outside the gene matches: 2.

V usage is TRBV7-9 and J usage is TRBJ1-1, with D perhaps TRBD1 (6 bases). Per germline, CDR1 SEHNR and CDR2 FQNEAQ (reference sequence). This CDR3 is 16 amino acids long. With 5 bases removed from V and 0 bases from J, the gap between germline ends came to 16 bases. The CDR3 nucleotides are TGTGCCAGCAGCCCACTGACAGGTAACATGAACACTGAAGCTTTCTTT. Protein product: CASSPLTGNMNTEAFF.

In its sample, this clone was seen a few times. The rearrangement joins TRBV27 to TRBJ2-7; 7 bases align to TRBD2. This CDR3 comprises 16 residues. Germline V CDR1 and CDR2: MNHEY, SMNVEV (reference sequence). The ends lost 2 bases at V and 2 bases at J; junction bases unmatched: 9. The CDR3 is CASSLISGEGTYEQYF. The CDR3 DNA sequence: TGTGCCAGCAGTTTAATTTCTGGGGAGGGTACCTACGAGCAGTACTTC.

V is TRBV5-6 and J is TRBJ2-5; D might be TRBD2 (6 bases). Germline V CDR1 and CDR2: SGHDT, YYEEEE. The CDR3 runs 14 residues. V dropped 2 bases and J dropped 2 bases, with 10 bases sitting between them. The DNA for the CDR3 is TGTGCCAGCAGCTTAAGGAGGGATCAAGAGACCCAGTACTTC. It specifies CASSLRRDQETQYF.

The rearrangement joins TRBV5-1 to TRBJ1-4, with D perhaps TRBD1 (5 bases). The CDR3 is made up of 14 amino acids. Germline V lookup: CDR1 SGHRS, CDR2 YFSETQ. Trimming took off 3 bases at V and 7 bases at J, with 13 bases between the two ends. CDR3 DNA: TGCGCCAGCAGCTGGGGGGGGAGGACTGAAAAACTGTTTTTT. It encodes CASSWGGRTEKLFF.

The chain is built from TRBV30 and TRBJ2-7; 13 positions match TRBD2. Losses at the gene ends were 5 bases for V and 0 bases for J; bases not matched to a gene: 7. Germline lookup yields CDR1 GTSNPN and CDR2 SVGIG (reference sequence). This CDR3 is built from 16 residues. For the CDR3, the DNA is TGTGCCTGGGATGGACTAGCGGGGGCCCCCTCCTACGAGCAGTACTTC. It translates to CAWDGLAGAPSYEQYF.